The clone carrying this T cell receptor (beta chain) was counted between two and nine times. The data stem from a study of CD8+ T cells in alopecia areata. The sequencing template was cDNA reverse transcribed from extracted RNA. Measured with immunoSEQ multiplex PCR; TCRdb has only the in-frame clones, and not every one. In the table there are 200,000 or so clones, about 60% of which are singletons. Germline assignment: CDR1 GTSNPN and CDR2 SVGIG (reference sequence). The CDR3 length is 14 residues. Between the trimmed V and J ends, which lost 4 bases and 3 bases, there was a span of 13 bases. This sequence was found in a human donor with alopecia areata. The rearrangement joins TRBV30 to TRBJ2-4; D is perhaps TRBD1 (6 bases). The input for sequencing was CD4+ T cells sorted from blood, taken at week 0. The CDR3 region is CAWNRASFKNIQYF. CDR3 sequence (DNA): TGTGCCTGGAACAGGGCCTCTTTCAAAAACATTCAGTACTTC.